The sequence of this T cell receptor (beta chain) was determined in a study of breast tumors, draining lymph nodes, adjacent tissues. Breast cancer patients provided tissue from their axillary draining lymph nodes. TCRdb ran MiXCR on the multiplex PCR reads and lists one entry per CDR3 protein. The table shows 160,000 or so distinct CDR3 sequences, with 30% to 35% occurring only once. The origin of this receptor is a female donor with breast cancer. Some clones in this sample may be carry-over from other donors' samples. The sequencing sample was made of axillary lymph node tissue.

The CDR3 here is CASSYSGPYNSPLHF. The CDR3 DNA reads TGTGCCAGCAGTTACTCGGGTCCCTATAATTCACCCCTCCACTTT. The chain links TRBV6-5 to TRBJ1-6, with D unresolved. Between the trimmed V and J ends, which lost 0 bases and 2 bases, there was a span of 5 bases. This CDR3 is 15 amino acids long. Per germline, CDR1 MNHEY and CDR2 SVGAGI.